This TCR beta chain emerged from a study of blood T cell repertoires in COVID-19. CDR1 is SGHDT, CDR2 YYEEEE, per germline. The CDR3 totals 14 residues. V lost 0 bases, J lost 3 bases, and 8 bases lay in between. The method was immunoSEQ multiplex PCR; TCRdb's version includes in-frame clones alone and lacks a portion of them. Here the sample spans around 80,000 clones, 70% to 80% being singletons. The receptor was isolated from a man in his fifties with active or convalescent COVID-19. The chain uses TRBV5-6 and TRBJ2-3; maybe TRBD1 (5 bases). Specimen: peripheral blood. CDR3: CASSLGTTTDTQYF. The DNA of the CDR3 is TGTGCCAGCAGCTTGGGGACAACGACAGATACGCAGTATTTT.